This record covers a single T cell receptor (beta chain). Its target is unknown. This record belongs to a study of CD4 T cells in relation to SARS-CoV-2 and coronaviruses. TCRdb's copy holds only in-frame clones and misses some; the assay was immunoSEQ multiplex PCR. The data show some 37,000 clones, with around 80% seen just once and about 2.8% held by the top ten. V shed 2 bases and J shed 0 bases, with 11 bases lying between them. This CDR3 has 15 residues. Germline lookup yields CDR1 SGHAT and CDR2 FQNNGV. Input material: memory CD4+ T cells from PBMCs, cultured in vitro. The chain is built from TRBV11-2 and TRBJ2-7; tentatively, D is TRBD2 (6 bases). The TCR was taken from an adult with COVID-19. The CDR3 protein is CASSLSGPISYEQYF. CDR3 nucleotides: TGTGCCAGCAGCTTAAGCGGGCCGATCTCCTACGAGCAGTACTTC.